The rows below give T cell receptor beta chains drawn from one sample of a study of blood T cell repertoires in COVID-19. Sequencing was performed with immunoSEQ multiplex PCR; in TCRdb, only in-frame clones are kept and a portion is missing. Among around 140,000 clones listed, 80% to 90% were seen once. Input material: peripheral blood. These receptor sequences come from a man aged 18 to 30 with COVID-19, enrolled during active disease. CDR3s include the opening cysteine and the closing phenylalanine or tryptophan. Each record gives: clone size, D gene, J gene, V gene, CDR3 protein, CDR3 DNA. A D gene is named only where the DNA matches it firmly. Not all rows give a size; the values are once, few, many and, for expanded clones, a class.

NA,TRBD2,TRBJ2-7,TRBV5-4,CASSRRLAGEYEQYF,TGTGCCAGCAGCCGACGGCTAGCGGGAGAGTACGAGCAGTACTTC
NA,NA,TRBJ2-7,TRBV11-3,CASSLFRESYEQYF,TGTGCCAGCAGCTTATTTAGGGAGTCCTACGAGCAGTACTTC
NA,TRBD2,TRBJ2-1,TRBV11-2,CASSPLSGRATDEQFF,TGTGCCAGCAGCCCCCTGAGCGGGAGGGCTACAGATGAGCAGTTCTTC
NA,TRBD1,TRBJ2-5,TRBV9,CASSPGGRGQETQYF,TGTGCCAGCAGCCCCGGTGGCAGGGGGCAAGAGACCCAGTACTTC
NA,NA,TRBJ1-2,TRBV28,CASRMGFNYGYTF,TGTGCCAGCAGGATGGGCTTTAACTATGGCTACACCTTC
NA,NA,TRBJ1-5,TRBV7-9,CASSLGGLSQPQHF,TGTGCCAGCAGCTTGGGGGGATTGAGTCAGCCCCAGCATTTT
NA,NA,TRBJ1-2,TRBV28,CASSLIGKGRDNYGYTF,TGTGCCAGCAGTTTAATCGGGAAAGGGAGGGATAACTATGGCTACACCTTC
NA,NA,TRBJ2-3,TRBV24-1,CATSDLAREWTDTQYF,TGTGCCACCAGTGATTTAGCCCGGGAGTGGACAGATACGCAGTATTTT
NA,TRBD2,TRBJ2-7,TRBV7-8,CASSLSGRAYEQYF,TGTGCCAGCAGCTTAAGCGGGAGGGCCTACGAGCAGTACTTC
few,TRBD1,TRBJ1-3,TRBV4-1,CASSPWDRVTGNTIYF,TGCGCCAGCAGCCCTTGGGACAGGGTGACTGGAAACACCATATATTTT
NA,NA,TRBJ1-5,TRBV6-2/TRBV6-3,CASSYAGQPQHF,TGTGCCAGCAGTTACGCAGGTCAGCCCCAGCATTTT
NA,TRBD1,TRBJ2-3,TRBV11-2,CASSFRDRTTDTQYF,TGTGCCAGCAGCTTCCGGGACAGGACCACAGATACGCAGTATTTT
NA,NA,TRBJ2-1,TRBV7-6,CASSFGGPEEFYNEQFF,TGTGCCAGCAGCTTTGGTGGTCCGGAGGAGTTCTACAATGAGCAGTTCTTC
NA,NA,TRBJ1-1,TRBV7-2,CASSLTENTEAFF,TGTGCCAGCAGCTTGACAGAGAACACTGAAGCTTTCTTT
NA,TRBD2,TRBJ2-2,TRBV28,CASSLSVRTSEYTGELFF,TGTGCCAGCAGTTTATCCGTGCGGACTAGCGAATACACCGGGGAGCTGTTTTTT
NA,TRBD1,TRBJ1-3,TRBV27,CASSSRQGAGNTIYF,TGTGCCAGCAGTTCTCGACAGGGGGCTGGAAACACCATATATTTT
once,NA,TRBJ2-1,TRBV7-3,CASRARPSAEYNEQFF,TGTGCCAGCAGGGCTCGACCTAGCGCGGAATACAATGAGCAGTTCTTC
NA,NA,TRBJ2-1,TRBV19,CASSIARVSYNEQFF,TGTGCCAGTAGTATAGCTAGAGTCAGCTACAATGAGCAGTTCTTC
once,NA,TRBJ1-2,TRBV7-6,CASSFDSVYTF,TGTGCCAGCAGCTTCGACAGCGTCTACACCTTC
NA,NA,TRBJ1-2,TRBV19,CASSIFGGYTF,TGTGCCAGTAGTATCTTCGGGGGCTACACCTTC
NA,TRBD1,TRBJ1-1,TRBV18,CASSLMRDRTGEAFF,TGTGCCAGCTCACTTATGCGGGACAGGACGGGGGAAGCTTTCTTT
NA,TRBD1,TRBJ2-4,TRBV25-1,CASSPGRGGGLAKNIQYF,TGTGCCAGCAGTCCGGGCCGAGGGGGCGGATTAGCCAAAAACATTCAGTACTTC
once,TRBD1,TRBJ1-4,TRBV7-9,CASSAGTGLVNEKLFF,TGTGCCAGCAGCGCGGGGACAGGGTTGGTTAATGAAAAACTGTTTTTT
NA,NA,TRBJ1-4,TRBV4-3,CASSLRWLGEKLFF,TGCGCCAGCAGCCTGCGGTGGCTTGGAGAAAAACTGTTTTTT
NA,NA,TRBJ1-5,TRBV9,CASSVGTGSNQPQHF,TGTGCCAGCAGCGTAGGGACTGGTAGCAATCAGCCCCAGCATTTT
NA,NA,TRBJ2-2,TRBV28,CASSELADANTGELFF,TGTGCCAGCAGCGAACTAGCTGACGCGAACACCGGGGAGCTGTTTTTT
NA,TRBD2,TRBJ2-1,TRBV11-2,CASSLAAGAPSYNEQFF,TGTGCCAGCAGCTTAGCGGCGGGAGCCCCCTCCTACAATGAGCAGTTCTTC
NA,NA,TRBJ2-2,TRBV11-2,CASSQMRLGGELFF,TGTGCCAGCAGCCAGATGCGACTAGGCGGGGAGCTGTTTTTT
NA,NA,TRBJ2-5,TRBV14,CASSSYQETQYF,TGTGCCAGCAGCTCGTACCAAGAGACCCAGTACTTC
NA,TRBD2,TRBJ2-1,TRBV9,CASSVRLAGTSSYNEQFF,TGTGCCAGCAGCGTGAGACTAGCGGGAACTAGCTCCTACAATGAGCAGTTCTTC
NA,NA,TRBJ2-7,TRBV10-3,CATLPGKADEQYF,TGTGCCACCCTGCCCGGGAAGGCGGACGAGCAGTACTTC
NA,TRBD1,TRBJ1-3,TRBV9,CASSVTREGASGNTIYF,TGTGCCAGCAGCGTAACGAGAGAGGGGGCCTCTGGAAACACCATATATTTT
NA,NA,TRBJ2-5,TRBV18,CASSPEETQYF,TGTGCCAGCTCACCAGAGGAGACCCAGTACTTC
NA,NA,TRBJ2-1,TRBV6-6,CASSYSAVYNEQFF,TGTGCCAGCAGTTACTCTGCGGTTTACAATGAGCAGTTCTTC
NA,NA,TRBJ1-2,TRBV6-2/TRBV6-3,CASSYEGRRFGYTF,TGTGCCAGCAGTTACGAGGGCAGGAGGTTCGGCTACACCTTC